Listed here are 3 T cell receptor beta chains from one sample, sequenced in a study of brain T cells in children with intractable seizures. Repertoires were generated with immunoSEQ multiplex PCR, while TCRdb's copy carries only in-frame clones and drops some. The sample records some 64,000 clones, about 96% being singletons. The sample here was peripheral blood, taken at surgery. All receptors derive from a boy younger than two with focal cortical dysplasia and intractable seizures.

V usage is TRBV12-3 or TRBV12-4 and J usage is TRBJ1-1; 10 nucleotides match TRBD1. The CDR3 spans 13 residues. Trimming cost V 6 bases and J 8 bases; bases outside gene matches: 6. The CDR3 nucleotides read TGTGCCAGCAGGTTGACAGGGGGCGCGGAAGCTTTCTTT. Its protein product is CASRLTGGAEAFF.

This chain uses TRBV27 with TRBJ2-1, with D possibly being TRBD2 (6 bases). The CDR3 extends over 15 amino acids. The V gene's germline CDR1 is MNHEY and CDR2 SMNVEV (reference sequence). The ends were cut back, 5 bases at V and 0 bases at J, with 11 bases in the middle. The CDR3 DNA sequence: TGTGCCAGCAGTCTTTATAGCGGCTCCTACAATGAGCAGTTCTTC. Amino acid sequence: CASSLYSGSYNEQFF.

V and J are TRBV19 and TRBJ2-1; 9 positions match TRBD2. Trimming cost V 4 bases and J 5 bases; bases outside gene matches: 3. The CDR3 consists of 14 residues. CDR1 and CDR2 from the germline V gene are LNHDA and SQIVND (reference sequence). The CDR3 region has the DNA TGTGCCAGTAGTAGGGTAGCGGGGGACAATGAGCAGTTCTTC. The encoded protein is CASSRVAGDNEQFF. The whole variable domain, remainder taken from reference TRBV19 and TRBJ2-1, is DGGITQSPKYLFRKEGQNVTLSCEQNLNHDAMYWYRQDPGQGLRLIYYSQIVNDFQKGDIAEGYSVSREKKESFPLTVTSAQKNPTAFYLCASSRVAGDNEQFFGPGTRLTVL.